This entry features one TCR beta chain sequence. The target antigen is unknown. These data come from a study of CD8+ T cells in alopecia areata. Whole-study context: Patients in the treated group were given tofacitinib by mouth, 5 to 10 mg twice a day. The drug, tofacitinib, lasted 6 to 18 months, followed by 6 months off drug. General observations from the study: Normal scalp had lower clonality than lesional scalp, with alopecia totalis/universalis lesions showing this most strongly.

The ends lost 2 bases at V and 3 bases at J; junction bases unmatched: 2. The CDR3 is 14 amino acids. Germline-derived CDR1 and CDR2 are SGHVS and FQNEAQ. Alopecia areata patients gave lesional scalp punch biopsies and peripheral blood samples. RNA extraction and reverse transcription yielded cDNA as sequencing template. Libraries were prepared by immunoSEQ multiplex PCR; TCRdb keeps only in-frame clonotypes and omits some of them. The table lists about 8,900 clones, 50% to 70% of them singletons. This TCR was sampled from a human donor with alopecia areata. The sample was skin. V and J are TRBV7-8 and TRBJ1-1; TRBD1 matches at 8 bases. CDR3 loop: CASSLQGADTEAFF. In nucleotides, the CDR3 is TGTGCCAGCAGCTTACAGGGGGCGGACACTGAAGCTTTCTTT.